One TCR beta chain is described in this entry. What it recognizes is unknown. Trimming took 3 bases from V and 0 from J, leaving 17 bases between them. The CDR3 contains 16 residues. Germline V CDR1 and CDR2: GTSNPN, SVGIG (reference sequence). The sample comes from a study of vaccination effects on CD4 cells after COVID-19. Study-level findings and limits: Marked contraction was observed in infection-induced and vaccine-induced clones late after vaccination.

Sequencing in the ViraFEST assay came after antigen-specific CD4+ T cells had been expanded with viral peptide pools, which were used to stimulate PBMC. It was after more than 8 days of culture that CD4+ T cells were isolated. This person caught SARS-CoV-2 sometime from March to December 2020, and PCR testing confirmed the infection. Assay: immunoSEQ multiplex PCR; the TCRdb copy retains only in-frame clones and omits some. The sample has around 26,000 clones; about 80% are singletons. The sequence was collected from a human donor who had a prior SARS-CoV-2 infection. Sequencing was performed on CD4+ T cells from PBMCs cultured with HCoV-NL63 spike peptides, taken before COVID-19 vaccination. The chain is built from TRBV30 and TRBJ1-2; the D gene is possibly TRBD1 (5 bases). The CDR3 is CAWRNWGGRSNYGYTF. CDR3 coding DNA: TGTGCCTGGAGAAATTGGGGCGGAAGATCTAACTATGGCTACACCTTC.